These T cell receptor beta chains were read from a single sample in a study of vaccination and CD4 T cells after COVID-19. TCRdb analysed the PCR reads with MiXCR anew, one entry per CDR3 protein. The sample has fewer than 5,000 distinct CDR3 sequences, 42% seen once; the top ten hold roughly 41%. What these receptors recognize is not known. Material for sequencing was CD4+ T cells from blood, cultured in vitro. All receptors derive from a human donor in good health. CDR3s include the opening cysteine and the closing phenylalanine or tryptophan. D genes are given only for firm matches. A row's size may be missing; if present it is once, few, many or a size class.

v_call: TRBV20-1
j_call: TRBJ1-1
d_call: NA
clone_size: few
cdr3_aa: CSAPDPPNTEAFF
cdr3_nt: TGCAGTGCTCCGGATCCGCCGAACACTGAAGCTTTCTTT

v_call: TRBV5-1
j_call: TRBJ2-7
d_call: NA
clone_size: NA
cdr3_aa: CASSPQSRGNEQYF
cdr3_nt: TGCGCCAGCAGCCCCCAGAGCAGGGGTAACGAGCAGTACTTC

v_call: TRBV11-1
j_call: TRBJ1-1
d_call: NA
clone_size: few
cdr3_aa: CASSLALMNTEAFF
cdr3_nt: TGTGCCAGCAGCTTAGCTCTCATGAACACTGAAGCTTTCTTT

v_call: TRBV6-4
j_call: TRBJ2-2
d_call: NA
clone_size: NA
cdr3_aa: CASSEFTNTGELFF
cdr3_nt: TGTGCCAGCAGTGAGTTTACGAACACCGGGGAGCTGTTTTTT

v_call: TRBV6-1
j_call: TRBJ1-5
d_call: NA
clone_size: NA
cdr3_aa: CASSEVDFNQPQHF
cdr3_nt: TGTGCCAGCAGTGAAGTGGACTTCAATCAGCCCCAGCATTTT

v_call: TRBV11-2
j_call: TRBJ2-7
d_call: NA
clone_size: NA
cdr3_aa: CASSLGPDGQYF
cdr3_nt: TGTGCCAGCAGCTTAGGGCCTGACGGGCAGTACTTC

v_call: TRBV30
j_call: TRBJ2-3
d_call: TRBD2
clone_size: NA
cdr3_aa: CAWSVSGGAVDTQYF
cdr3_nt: TGTGCCTGGAGTGTGTCGGGGGGGGCTGTAGATACGCAGTATTTT

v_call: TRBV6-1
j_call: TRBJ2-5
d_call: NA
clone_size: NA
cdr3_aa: CASRNSGGETQYF
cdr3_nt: TGTGCCAGCAGAAATAGCGGAGGAGAGACCCAGTACTTC

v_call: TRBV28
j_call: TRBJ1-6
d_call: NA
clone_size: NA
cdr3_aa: CASSFIGGRISPLHF
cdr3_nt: TGTGCCAGCAGTTTCATTGGGGGGCGTATTTCACCCCTCCACTTT

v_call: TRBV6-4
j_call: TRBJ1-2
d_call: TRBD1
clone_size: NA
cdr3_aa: CASSDGTGGYGYTF
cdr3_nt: TGTGCCAGCAGTGACGGGACAGGGGGCTATGGCTACACCTTC

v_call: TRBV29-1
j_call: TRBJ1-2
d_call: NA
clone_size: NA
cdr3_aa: CSALWVHQYGYTF
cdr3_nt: TGCAGCGCTCTATGGGTACACCAATATGGCTACACCTTC

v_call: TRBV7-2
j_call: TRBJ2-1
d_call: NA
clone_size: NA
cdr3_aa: CASSTYLANEQFF
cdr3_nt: TGTGCCAGCAGCACCTACTTAGCCAATGAGCAGTTCTTC

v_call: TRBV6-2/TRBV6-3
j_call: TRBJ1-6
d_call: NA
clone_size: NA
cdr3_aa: CANSFGETHNSPLHF
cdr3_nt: TGTGCCAACAGTTTCGGGGAGACACATAATTCACCCCTCCACTTT

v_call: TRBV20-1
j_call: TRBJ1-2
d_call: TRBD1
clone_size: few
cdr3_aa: CSAMTYRTGYGYTF
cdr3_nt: TGCAGTGCTATGACTTATAGGACAGGGTATGGCTACACCTTC

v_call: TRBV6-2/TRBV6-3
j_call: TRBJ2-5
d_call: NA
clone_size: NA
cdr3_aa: CASSYGPVSLQETQYF
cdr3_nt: TGTGCCAGCAGTTACGGGCCGGTAAGCCTCCAAGAGACCCAGTACTTC

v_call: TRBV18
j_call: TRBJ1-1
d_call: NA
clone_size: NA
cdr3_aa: CASSPGGTTGATEAFF
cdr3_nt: TGTGCCAGCTCACCCGGAGGGACGACGGGTGCTACTGAAGCTTTCTTT

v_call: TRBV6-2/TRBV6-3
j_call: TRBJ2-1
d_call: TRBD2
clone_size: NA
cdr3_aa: CASSYNSGGAYNEQFF
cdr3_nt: TGTGCCAGCAGTTACAATAGCGGGGGGGCCTACAATGAGCAGTTCTTC

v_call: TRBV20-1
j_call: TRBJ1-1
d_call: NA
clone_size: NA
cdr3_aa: CSASPTPEAFF
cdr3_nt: TGCAGTGCTAGTCCGACTCCAGAAGCTTTCTTT

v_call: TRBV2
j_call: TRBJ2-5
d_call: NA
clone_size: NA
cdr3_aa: CASNTEGETQYF
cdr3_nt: TGTGCCAGCAATACCGAAGGGGAGACCCAGTACTTC

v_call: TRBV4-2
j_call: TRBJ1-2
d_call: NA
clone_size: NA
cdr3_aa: CASSQDLGVGYGYTF
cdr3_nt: TGTGCCAGCAGCCAAGATCTGGGAGTCGGCTATGGCTACACCTTC

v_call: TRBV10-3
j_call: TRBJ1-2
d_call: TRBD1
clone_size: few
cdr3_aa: CAISESGTDAYGYTF
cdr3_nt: TGTGCCATCAGTGAGTCTGGGACAGACGCCTATGGCTACACCTTC

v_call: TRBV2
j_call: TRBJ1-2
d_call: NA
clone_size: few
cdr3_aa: CARWGAPRVGYTF
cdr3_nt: TGTGCCAGATGGGGGGCTCCGAGGGTTGGCTACACCTTC

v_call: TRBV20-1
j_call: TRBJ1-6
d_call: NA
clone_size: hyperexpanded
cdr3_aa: CSARARRLTNSPLHF
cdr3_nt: TGCAGTGCTAGAGCGCGGAGACTCACTAATTCACCCCTCCACTTT

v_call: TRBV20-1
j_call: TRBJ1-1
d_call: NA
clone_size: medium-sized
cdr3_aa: CSARDTRGAANTEAFF
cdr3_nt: TGCAGTGCTAGAGATACGCGGGGGGCCGCGAACACTGAAGCTTTCTTT

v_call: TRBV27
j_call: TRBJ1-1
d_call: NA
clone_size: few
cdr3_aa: CASSLSGRANTEAFF
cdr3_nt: TGTGCCAGCAGTTTATCCGGGAGGGCGAACACTGAAGCTTTCTTT

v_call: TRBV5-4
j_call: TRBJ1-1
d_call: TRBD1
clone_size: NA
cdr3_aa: CASSLDRTGLNTEAFF
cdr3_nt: TGTGCCAGCAGCCTGGACAGGACGGGGCTGAACACTGAAGCTTTCTTT